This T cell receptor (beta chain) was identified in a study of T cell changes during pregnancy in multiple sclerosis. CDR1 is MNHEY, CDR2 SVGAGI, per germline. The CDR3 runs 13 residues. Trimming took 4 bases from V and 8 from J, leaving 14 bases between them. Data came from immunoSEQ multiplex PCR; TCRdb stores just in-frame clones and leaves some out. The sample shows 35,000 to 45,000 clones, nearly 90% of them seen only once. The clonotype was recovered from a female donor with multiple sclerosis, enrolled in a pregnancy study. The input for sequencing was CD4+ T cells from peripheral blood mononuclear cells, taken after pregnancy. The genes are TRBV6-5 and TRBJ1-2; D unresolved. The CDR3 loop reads CASSLGRVWGYTF. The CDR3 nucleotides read TGTGCCAGCAGTTTGGGGAGGGTATGGGGCTACACCTTC.